A single sample gave rise to the 3 T cell receptor beta chains below, sequenced in a study of CD8+ T cells in alopecia areata. The authors extracted RNA and reverse transcribed it into cDNA as the sequencing template. The data were produced by immunoSEQ multiplex PCR, yet TCRdb's version contains in-frame clones alone and is incomplete. This sample has 150,000 to 200,000 clones, with less than 80% found just once. Treatment of the sample: oral pan-JAK inhibitor, 5-10 mg twice daily. Here the sequenced sample was CD4+ T cells sorted from blood, taken at week 24, from a patient treated with tofacitinib. These receptor sequences come from a human donor with alopecia areata.

The rearrangement uses TRBV2 and TRBJ2-7; no firm D call. Germline assignment: CDR1 SNHLY and CDR2 FYNNEI. The CDR3 runs 11 residues. The V and J ends lost 9 bases and 3 bases respectively, with 9 bases between them. CDR3 in amino acids: CASRYVYEQYF. CDR3 coding DNA: TGTGCCAGTCGGTACGTCTACGAGCAGTACTTC.

The sample holds a few counts of this clone. J is TRBJ2-1 and V is TRBV28, with D tentatively TRBD1 or TRBD2 (6 bases each). V was clipped by 9 bases and J by 4 bases, with 13 bases between them. Germline CDR1 is MDHEN and CDR2 is SYDVKM. This CDR3 has 13 residues. The CDR3 DNA is TGTGCCAGTCGGGGGCGGGATTACAATGAGCAGTTCTTC. It specifies CASRGRDYNEQFF.

This clone was picked up a small number of times. The V and J genes are TRBV29-1 and TRBJ2-3; possibly TRBD1 for D (6 bases). V gave up 4 bases and J gave up 9 bases, with 14 bases separating them. The CDR3 contains 12 residues. Germline-derived CDR1 and CDR2 are SQVTM and ANQGSEA. CDR3: CSVVTGQFTQYF. The CDR3 DNA follows: TGCAGCGTTGTAACAGGGCAATTCACGCAGTATTTT.